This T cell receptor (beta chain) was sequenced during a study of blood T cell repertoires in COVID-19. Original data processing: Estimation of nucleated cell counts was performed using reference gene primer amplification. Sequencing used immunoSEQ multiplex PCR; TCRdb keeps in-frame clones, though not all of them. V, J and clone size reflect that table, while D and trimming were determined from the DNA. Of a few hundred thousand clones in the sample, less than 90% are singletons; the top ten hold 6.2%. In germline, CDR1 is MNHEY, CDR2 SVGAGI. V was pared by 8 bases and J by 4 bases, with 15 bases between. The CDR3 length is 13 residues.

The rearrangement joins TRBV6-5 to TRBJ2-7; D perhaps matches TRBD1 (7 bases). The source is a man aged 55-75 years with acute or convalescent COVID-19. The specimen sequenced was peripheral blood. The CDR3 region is CASGQGGLYEQYF. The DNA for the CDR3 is TGTGCCAGCGGGCAGGGGGGCTTATACGAGCAGTACTTC.